Below are 6 T cell receptor beta chains sequenced from a single sample in a study of radiotherapy plus CTLA-4 blockade in lung cancer. Here immunoSEQ multiplex PCR was the method, and the copy in TCRdb shows in-frame clones only, minus some. The sample lists about 38,000 clones, 60% to 75% occurring once. The specimen was peripheral blood, collected from a patient treated with radiotherapy plus ipilimumab. Receptors originate from a human donor with non-small cell lung cancer who had stable disease on radiotherapy plus ipilimumab.

The chain joins TRBV10-1 to TRBJ2-2; D is tentatively TRBD1 or TRBD2 (5 bases each). This CDR3 comprises 13 residues. Germline loops: CDR1 WNHNN, CDR2 SYGVQD (reference sequence). Trimming took off 0 bases at V and 6 bases at J, with 5 bases between the two ends. This CDR3 reads CASSESGAGELFF. As DNA, the CDR3 is TGCGCCAGCAGTGAGTCGGGGGCCGGGGAGCTGTTTTTT.

In DNA form, the CDR3 reads TGTGCCAGCAGCTGGACAGATCGGCGGAACTATGGCTACACCTTC. This translates into CASSWTDRRNYGYTF. The chain combines TRBV14 with TRBJ1-2, with a possible D match to TRBD1 (6 bases). V lost 5 bases, J lost 2 bases, and 15 bases lay in between. CDR1 SGHDN and CDR2 FVKESK come from the germline V gene. The CDR3 sequence is 15 residues long. Based on the CDR3 plus reference TRBV14 and TRBJ1-2, the full variable domain is EAGVTQFPSHSVIEKGQTVTLRCDPISGHDNLYWYRRVMGKEIKFLLHFVKESKQDESGMPNNRFLAERTGGTYSTLKVQPAELEDSGVYFCASSWTDRRNYGYTFGSGTRLTVV.

The chain uses TRBV29-1 and TRBJ1-4; maybe TRBD1 (5 bases). Germline V lookup: CDR1 SQVTM, CDR2 ANQGSEA. Trimming took 1 base from V and 7 from J, leaving 13 bases between them. The CDR3 runs to 14 residues. CDR3 sequence (DNA): TGCAGCGTTGAAGGGGGGGGAAAGCGTGAAAAACTGTTTTTT. Residues: CSVEGGGKREKLFF.

This clone has just one count. Other DNA variants within this sample encode the same CDR3. The chain uses TRBV29-1 and TRBJ1-5; D gene unclear. Per germline, CDR1 SQVTM and CDR2 ANQGSEA. V was trimmed by 4 bases and J by 2 bases, leaving 6 bases between them. The length of the CDR3 is 12 residues. CDR3 nucleotide sequence: TGCAGCGTTGGACATGGCAATCAGCCCCAGCATTTT. Its translation: CSVGHGNQPQHF. Full variable domain (outside the CDR3, taken from reference TRBV29-1 and TRBJ1-5): SAVISQKPSRDICQRGTSLTIQCQVDSQVTMMFWYRQQPGQSLTLIATANQGSEATYESGFVIDKFPISRPNLTFSTLTVSNMSPEDSSIYLCSVGHGNQPQHFGDGTRLSIL.

The CDR3, as DNA: TGTGCCAGCAGACCCAACGGGCCCTACGAGCAGTACGTC. Its protein product is CASRPNGPYEQYV. The chain employs TRBV6-5 and TRBJ2-7, with unresolved D. Trimming cost V 6 bases and J 2 bases, with 11 bases left between them. Germline values: CDR1 MNHEY, CDR2 SVGAGI. The CDR3 totals 13 residues.

The V and J genes are TRBV7-2 and TRBJ2-5; a possible D gene is TRBD2 (6 bases). This CDR3 contains 15 residues. Trimming cost V 0 bases and J 7 bases, with 15 bases left between them. The V gene's germline CDR1 is SGHTA and CDR2 FQGNSA. Here the CDR3 DNA reads TGTGCCAGCAGCTTAGCCGGGAGCCAGGCAGGGACCCAGTACTTC. Its translation: CASSLAGSQAGTQYF.